The 16 T cell receptor beta chains presented below share a single source sample, sequenced in a study of blood T cell repertoires in COVID-19. Libraries were prepared by immunoSEQ multiplex PCR; TCRdb keeps only in-frame clonotypes and omits some of them. The sample includes tens of thousands of clones, around 90% of them seen just once. The material sequenced was peripheral blood. These receptors came from a man between 50 and 59 years old with COVID-19, enrolled during active disease.

In its sample, this clone was seen once. The chain is built from TRBV15 and TRBJ1-5, with D tentatively TRBD1 (5 bases). This CDR3 comprises 15 residues. Germline V lookup: CDR1 LNHNV, CDR2 YYDKDF (reference sequence). V lost 0 bases and J lost 10, with 16 bases in between. The CDR3 nucleotides read TGTGCCACCAGCAGAGATAAACGGGGGTACGGACCCCAGCATTTT. Translation gives CATSRDKRGYGPQHF.

This chain connects TRBV4-3 to TRBJ2-1; 9 bases match TRBD2. V shed 3 bases and J 3 bases; nucleotides not matched to a gene: 6. The CDR3 is 16 amino acids. The germline CDR1 and CDR2 sequences are LGHNA and YSLEER. The chain's CDR3 is CASSQSLAGVYNEQFF. The CDR3 DNA sequence: TGCGCCAGCAGCCAGAGTTTAGCGGGGGTCTACAATGAGCAGTTCTTC.

This clone was found once. This chain's CDR3 is CASSELAGFFKREKLFF. In nucleotides, the CDR3 is TGTGCCAGCAGTGAATTGGCAGGATTCTTCAAAAGGGAAAAACTGTTTTTT. The chain joins TRBV2 to TRBJ1-4, with D uncertain. CDR1 is SNHLY, CDR2 FYNNEI, per germline. The CDR3 is 17 residues long. Trimming stripped 2 bases from V and 8 bases from J, with 21 bases between.

The chain combines TRBV24-1 with TRBJ2-3; 10 positions agree with TRBD2. CDR3 length equals 15 residues. After removal of 3 bases from V and 4 bases from J, the junction contained 3 bases not matched to a gene. Germline-derived CDR1 and CDR2 are KGHDR and SFDVKD. The CDR3 protein is CATSDTLAGADTQYF. The CDR3 DNA follows: TGTGCCACCAGTGATACTCTAGCGGGAGCAGATACGCAGTATTTT.

The V gene is TRBV5-1, the J gene TRBJ2-3; TRBD2 matches at 8 bases. CDR3 size: 14 residues. J lost 0 bases, V lost 5 bases, and 2 bases had no gene match. Germline CDR1 is SGHRS and CDR2 is YFSETQ. The CDR3 loop is CASRLAVSTDTQYF. The CDR3 bases are TGCGCCAGCAGACTAGCGGTTAGCACAGATACGCAGTATTTT.

This sequence joins TRBV4-2 and TRBJ2-7; no clear D. Trimming removed 1 base at V and 2 bases at J, with 21 bases between. The CDR3 is 18 amino acids. CDR1 is LGHNA and CDR2 is YNFKEQ in the germline V gene. CDR3: CASSQVFRLGFPTYEQYF. The CDR3 DNA is TGTGCCAGCAGCCAAGTATTCCGACTCGGGTTCCCTACCTACGAGCAGTACTTC.

This clone showed up just once. This chain joins TRBV7-6 and TRBJ1-1; 8 bases align to TRBD1. The trim removed 5 bases at V and 4 bases at J, leaving 9 bases unmatched. The CDR3 is 15 amino acids. Germline V gene lookup returns CDR1 SGHVS and CDR2 FNYEAQ. CDR3: CASSKNRGTGTEAFF. The CDR3 DNA is TGTGCCAGCAGCAAAAACAGGGGGACGGGCACTGAAGCTTTCTTT.

A single count supports this clone. The chain employs TRBV4-3 and TRBJ2-7, with 7 bases identical to TRBD1. V dropped 4 bases and J dropped 4; count of bases not matched to a gene: 7. The CDR3 extends over 14 amino acids. Germline-derived CDR1 and CDR2 are LGHNA and YSLEER. CDR3 in DNA: TGCGCCAGCAGCCCCAACAGGGGCGGGTACGAGCAGTACTTC. It is translated as CASSPNRGGYEQYF.

V is TRBV5-1 and J is TRBJ2-7; D perhaps matches TRBD2 (5 bases). The CDR3 runs 15 residues. Deletions cut 0 bases from V and 5 bases from J, with 15 bases between. Germline-derived CDR1 and CDR2 are SGHRS and YFSETQ. The chain's CDR3 is CASSLAYGRVDEQYF. CDR3 coding DNA: TGCGCCAGCAGCTTGGCCTATGGGAGAGTGGACGAGCAGTACTTC.

The rearrangement joins TRBV4-1 to TRBJ2-1; D call uncertain. Trimming removed 0 bases at V and 0 bases at J, with 6 bases between. The V gene's germline CDR1 is MGHRA and CDR2 YSYEKL. The CDR3 length is 15 residues. The CDR3, as DNA: TGCGCCAGCAGCCAAGATTTGAGCTCCTACAATGAGCAGTTCTTC. It encodes CASSQDLSSYNEQFF.

The CDR3 nucleotides are TGTGCCAGCAGCCAACCCCCGACAAGCTACACTGAAGCTTTCTTT. Translating gives CASSQPPTSYTEAFF. The gene calls are TRBV14 and TRBJ1-1; D remains unclear. Germline assignment: CDR1 SGHDN and CDR2 FVKESK. This CDR3 is 15 amino acids long. The ends were cut back, 2 bases at V and 3 bases at J, with 13 bases in the middle.

This chain connects TRBV14 to TRBJ1-5, with D uncertain. This CDR3 comprises 13 residues. Germline CDR1 is SGHDN and CDR2 is FVKESK. Trimming left V 2 bases short and J 6 bases short, with 8 bases between. The CDR3 loop reads CASSQMPGQPQHF. For the CDR3, the DNA is TGTGCCAGCAGCCAAATGCCAGGTCAGCCCCAGCATTTT.

This clone was detected only once. V gene TRBV5-6 combines with J gene TRBJ1-4; no firm D call. The CDR3 sequence is 14 residues long. V lost 1 base and J lost 0, with 4 bases in between. The germline V gene has CDR1 SGHDT and CDR2 YYEEEE. CDR3 nucleotides: TGTGCCAGCAGCTTGCTGTCAACTAATGAAAAACTGTTTTTT. Its protein is CASSLLSTNEKLFF.

This clone showed up just once. This chain joins TRBV2 and TRBJ1-5, with D unresolved. The CDR3 covers 14 residues. The V gene's germline CDR1 is SNHLY and CDR2 FYNNEI. V lost 7 bases, J lost 8 bases, and 18 bases lay in between. The DNA of the CDR3 is TGTGCCAGCAAAAGGAGCACGGCTTTTAAGCCCCAGCATTTT. Translated, it gives CASKRSTAFKPQHF.

This clone was seen once. The V call is TRBV19, the J call TRBJ2-2, with TRBD1 identical over 11 bases. The CDR3 is made up of 16 amino acids. V dropped 3 bases and J dropped 5; count of bases not matched to a gene: 5. CDR1 is LNHDA and CDR2 is SQIVND in the germline V gene (reference sequence). The CDR3 sequence: CASSIRDRGTTGELFF. CDR3 bases: TGTGCCAGTAGTATCCGGGACAGGGGGACAACCGGGGAGCTGTTTTTT.

This rearrangement joins TRBV6-6 to TRBJ2-1; 8 bases are a match to TRBD2. The CDR3 extends over 15 amino acids. Germline V gives CDR1 MNHNY, CDR2 SVGAGI (reference sequence). The J segment lost 7 bases and the V segment lost 2 bases, leaving 7 bases of the junction unmatched. The CDR3 DNA sequence: TGTGCCAGCAGTTACGGAGCGGGAGTAGGAAATGAGCAGTTCTTC. Its protein is CASSYGAGVGNEQFF.